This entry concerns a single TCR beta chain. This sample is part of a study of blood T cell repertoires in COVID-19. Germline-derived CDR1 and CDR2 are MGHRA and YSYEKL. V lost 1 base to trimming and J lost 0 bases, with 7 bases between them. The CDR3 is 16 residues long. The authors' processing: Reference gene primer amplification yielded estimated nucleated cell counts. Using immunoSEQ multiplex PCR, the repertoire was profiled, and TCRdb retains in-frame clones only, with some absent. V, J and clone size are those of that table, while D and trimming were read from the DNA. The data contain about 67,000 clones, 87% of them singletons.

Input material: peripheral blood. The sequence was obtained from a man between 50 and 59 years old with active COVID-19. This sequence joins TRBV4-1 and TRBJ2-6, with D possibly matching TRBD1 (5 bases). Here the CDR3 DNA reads TGCGCCAGCAGCCAAGTGGGGCTCTCTGGGGCCAACGTCCTGACTTTC. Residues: CASSQVGLSGANVLTF.